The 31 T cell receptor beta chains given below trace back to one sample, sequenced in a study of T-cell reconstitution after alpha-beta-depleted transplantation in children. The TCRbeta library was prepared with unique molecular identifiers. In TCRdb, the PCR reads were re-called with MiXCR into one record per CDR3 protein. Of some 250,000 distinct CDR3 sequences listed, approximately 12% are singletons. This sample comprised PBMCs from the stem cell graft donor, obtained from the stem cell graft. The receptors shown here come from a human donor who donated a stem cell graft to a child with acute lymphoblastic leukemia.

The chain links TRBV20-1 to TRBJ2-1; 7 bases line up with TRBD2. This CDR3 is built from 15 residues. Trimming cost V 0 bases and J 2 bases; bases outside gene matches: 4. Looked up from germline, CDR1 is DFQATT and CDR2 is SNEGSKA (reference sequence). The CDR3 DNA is TGCAGTGCTAGAGACTGGGGGGGGGCCTACAATGAGCAGTTCTTC. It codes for CSARDWGGAYNEQFF.

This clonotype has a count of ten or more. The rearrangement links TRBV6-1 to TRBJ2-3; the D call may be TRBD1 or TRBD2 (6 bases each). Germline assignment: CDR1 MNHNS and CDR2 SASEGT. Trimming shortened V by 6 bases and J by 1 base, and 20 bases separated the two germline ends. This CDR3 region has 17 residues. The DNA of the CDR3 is TGTGCCAGCAGCCATAGCACGGGGGCGCTTGGCACAGATACGCAGTATTTT. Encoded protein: CASSHSTGALGTDTQYF.

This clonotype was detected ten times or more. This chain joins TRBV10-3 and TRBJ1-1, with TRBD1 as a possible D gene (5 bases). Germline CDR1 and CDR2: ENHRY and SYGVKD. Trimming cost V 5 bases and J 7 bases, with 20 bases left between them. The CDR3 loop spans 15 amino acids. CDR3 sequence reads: CAISQPNRPWDEAFF. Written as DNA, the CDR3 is TGTGCCATCAGTCAGCCGAACAGGCCTTGGGATGAAGCTTTCTTT.

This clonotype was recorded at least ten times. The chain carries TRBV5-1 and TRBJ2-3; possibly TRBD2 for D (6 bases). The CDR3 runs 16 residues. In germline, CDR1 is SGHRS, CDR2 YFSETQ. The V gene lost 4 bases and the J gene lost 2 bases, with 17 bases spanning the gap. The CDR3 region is CASSPSGEPSTDTQYF. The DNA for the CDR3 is TGCGCCAGCAGCCCATCGGGAGAACCCTCCACAGATACGCAGTATTTT.

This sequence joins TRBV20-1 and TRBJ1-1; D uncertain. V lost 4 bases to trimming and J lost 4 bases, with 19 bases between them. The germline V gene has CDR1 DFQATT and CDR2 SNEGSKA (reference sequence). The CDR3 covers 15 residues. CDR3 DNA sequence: TGCAGTGCTATCCCCGCTTTATCCTCTTCCACTGAAGCTTTCTTT. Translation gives CSAIPALSSSTEAFF.

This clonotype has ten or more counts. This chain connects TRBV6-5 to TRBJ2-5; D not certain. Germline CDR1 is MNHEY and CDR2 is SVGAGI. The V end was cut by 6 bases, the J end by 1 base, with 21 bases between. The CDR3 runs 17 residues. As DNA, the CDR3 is TGTGCCAGCAGCCGCCCCCGTATAGGGAACCCCCAAGAGACCCAGTACTTC. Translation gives CASSRPRIGNPQETQYF.

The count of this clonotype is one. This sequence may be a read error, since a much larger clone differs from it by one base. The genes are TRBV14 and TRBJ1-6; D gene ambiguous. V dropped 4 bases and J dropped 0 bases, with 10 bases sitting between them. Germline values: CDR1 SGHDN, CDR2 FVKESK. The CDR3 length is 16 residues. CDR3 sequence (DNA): TGTGCCAGCAGCCCCAGCCGGGTCTCCTATAATTCACCCCTCCACTTT. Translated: CASSPSRVSYNSPLHF.

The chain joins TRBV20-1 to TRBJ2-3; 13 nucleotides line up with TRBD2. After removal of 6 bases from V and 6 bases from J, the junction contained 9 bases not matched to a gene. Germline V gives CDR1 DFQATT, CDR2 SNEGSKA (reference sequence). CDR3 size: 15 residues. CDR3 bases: TGCAGTGCGCCCGGGACTAGCGGGACTTGGGATACGCAGTATTTT. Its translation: CSAPGTSGTWDTQYF.

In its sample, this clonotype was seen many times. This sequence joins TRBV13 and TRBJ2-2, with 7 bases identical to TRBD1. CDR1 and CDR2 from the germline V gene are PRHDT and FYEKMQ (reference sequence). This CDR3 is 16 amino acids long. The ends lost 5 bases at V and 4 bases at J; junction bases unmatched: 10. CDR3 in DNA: TGTGCCAGCAGCCTCCGACAGGGTCGGGGCACCGGGGAGCTGTTTTTT. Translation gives CASSLRQGRGTGELFF. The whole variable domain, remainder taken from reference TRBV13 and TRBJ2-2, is AAGVIQSPRHLIKEKRETATLKCYPIPRHDTVYWYQQGPGQDPQFLISFYEKMQSDKGSIPDRFSAQQFSDYHSELNMSSLELGDSALYFCASSLRQGRGTGELFFGEGSRLTVL.

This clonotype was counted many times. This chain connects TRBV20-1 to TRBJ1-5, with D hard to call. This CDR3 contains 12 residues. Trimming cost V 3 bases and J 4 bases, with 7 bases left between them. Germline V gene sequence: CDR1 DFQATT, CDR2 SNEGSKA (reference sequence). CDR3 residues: CSASAVNQPQHF. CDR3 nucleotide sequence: TGCAGTGCTAGTGCCGTAAATCAGCCCCAGCATTTT.

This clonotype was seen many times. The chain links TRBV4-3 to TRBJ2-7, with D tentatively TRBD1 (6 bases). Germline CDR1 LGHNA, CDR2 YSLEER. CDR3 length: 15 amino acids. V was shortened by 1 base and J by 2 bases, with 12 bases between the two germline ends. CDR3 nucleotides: TGCGCCAGCAGCCAAGGATGGGACATTCCCTACGAGCAGTACTTC. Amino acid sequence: CASSQGWDIPYEQYF.

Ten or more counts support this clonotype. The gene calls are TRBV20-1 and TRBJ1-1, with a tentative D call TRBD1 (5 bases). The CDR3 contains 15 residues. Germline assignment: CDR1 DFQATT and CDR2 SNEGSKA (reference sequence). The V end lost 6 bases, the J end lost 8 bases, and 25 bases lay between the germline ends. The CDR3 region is CSAPKPAERGPEAFF. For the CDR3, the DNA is TGCAGTGCCCCAAAGCCGGCCGAACGGGGCCCGGAAGCTTTCTTT.

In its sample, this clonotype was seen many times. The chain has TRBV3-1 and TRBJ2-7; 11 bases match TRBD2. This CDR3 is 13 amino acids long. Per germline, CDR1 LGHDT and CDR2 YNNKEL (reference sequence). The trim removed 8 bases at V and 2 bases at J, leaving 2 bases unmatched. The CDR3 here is CASGTSGPYEQYF. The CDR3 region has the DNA TGTGCCAGCGGGACTAGCGGCCCCTACGAGCAGTACTTC.

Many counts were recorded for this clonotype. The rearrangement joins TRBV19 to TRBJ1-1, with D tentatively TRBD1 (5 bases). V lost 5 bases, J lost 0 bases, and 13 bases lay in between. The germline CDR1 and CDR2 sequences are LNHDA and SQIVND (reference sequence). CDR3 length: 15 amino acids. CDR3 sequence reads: CASSLIDRLNTEAFF. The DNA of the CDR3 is TGTGCCAGTAGTCTCATCGACAGATTGAACACTGAAGCTTTCTTT.

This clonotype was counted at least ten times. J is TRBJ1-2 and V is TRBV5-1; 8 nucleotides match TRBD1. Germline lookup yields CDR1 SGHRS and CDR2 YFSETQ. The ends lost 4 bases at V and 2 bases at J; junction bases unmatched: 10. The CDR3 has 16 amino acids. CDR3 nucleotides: TGCGCCAGCAGCGGAACCTCAGGGGGCGCAAACTATGGCTACACCTTC. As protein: CASSGTSGGANYGYTF.

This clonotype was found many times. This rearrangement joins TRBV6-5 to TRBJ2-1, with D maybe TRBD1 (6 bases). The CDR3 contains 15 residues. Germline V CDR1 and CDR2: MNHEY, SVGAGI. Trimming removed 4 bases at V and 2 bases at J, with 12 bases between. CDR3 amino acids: CASSFTGPTYNEQFF. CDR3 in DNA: TGTGCCAGCAGTTTTACAGGGCCCACCTACAATGAGCAGTTCTTC.

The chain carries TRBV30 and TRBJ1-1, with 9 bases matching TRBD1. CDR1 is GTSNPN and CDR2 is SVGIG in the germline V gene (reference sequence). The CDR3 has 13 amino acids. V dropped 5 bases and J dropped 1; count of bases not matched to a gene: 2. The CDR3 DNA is TGTGCCTGGGAACAGGGGGCGAACACTGAAGCTTTCTTT. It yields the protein CAWEQGANTEAFF.

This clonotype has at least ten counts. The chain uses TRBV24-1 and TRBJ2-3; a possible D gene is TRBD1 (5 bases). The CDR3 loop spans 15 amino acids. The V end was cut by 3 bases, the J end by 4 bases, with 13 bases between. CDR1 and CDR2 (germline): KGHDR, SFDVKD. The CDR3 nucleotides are TGTGCCACCAGTGATACCCCCAGGGAACCAGATACGCAGTATTTT. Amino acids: CATSDTPREPDTQYF.

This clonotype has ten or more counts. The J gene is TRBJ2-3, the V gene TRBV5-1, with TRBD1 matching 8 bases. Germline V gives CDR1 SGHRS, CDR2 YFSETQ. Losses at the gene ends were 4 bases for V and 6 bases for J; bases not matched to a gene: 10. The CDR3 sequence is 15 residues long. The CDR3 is CASSQQTGAGDTQYF. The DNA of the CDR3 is TGCGCCAGCAGCCAGCAGACAGGGGCTGGGGATACGCAGTATTTT. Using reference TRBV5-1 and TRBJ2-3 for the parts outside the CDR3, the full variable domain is KAGVTQTPRYLIKTRGQQVTLSCSPISGHRSVSWYQQTPGQGLQFLFEYFSETQRNKGNFPGRFSGRQFSNSRSEMNVSTLELGDSALYLCASSQQTGAGDTQYFGPGTRLTVL.

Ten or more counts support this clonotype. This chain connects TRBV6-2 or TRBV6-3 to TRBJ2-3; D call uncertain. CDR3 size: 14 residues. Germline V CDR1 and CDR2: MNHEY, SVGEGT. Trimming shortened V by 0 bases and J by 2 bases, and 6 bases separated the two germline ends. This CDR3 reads CASSYSRLTDTQYF. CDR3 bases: TGTGCCAGCAGTTACTCACGACTCACAGATACGCAGTATTTT.

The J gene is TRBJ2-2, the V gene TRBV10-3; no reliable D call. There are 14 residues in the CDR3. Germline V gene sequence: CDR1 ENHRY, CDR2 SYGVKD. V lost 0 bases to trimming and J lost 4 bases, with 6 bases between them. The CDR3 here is CAISESRATGELFF. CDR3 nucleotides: TGTGCCATCAGTGAGTCGAGAGCCACCGGGGAGCTGTTTTTT.

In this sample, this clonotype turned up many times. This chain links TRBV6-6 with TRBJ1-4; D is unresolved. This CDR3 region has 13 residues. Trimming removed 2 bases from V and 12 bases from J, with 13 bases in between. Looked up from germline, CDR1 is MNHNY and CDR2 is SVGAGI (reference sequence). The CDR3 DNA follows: TGTGCCAGCAGTTACGGGTTATTCGGGGAACTGTTTTTT. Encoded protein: CASSYGLFGELFF.

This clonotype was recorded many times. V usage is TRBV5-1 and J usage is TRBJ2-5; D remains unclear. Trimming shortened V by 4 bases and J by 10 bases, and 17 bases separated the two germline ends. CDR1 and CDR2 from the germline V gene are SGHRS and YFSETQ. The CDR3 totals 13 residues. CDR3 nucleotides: TGCGCCAGCAGCCTCTTCCGCCAGAGGAACCAGTACTTC. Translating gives CASSLFRQRNQYF.

The CDR3 coding sequence is TGCGCCAGCAGCCCGGGACGTGGCTCCTACGAGCAGTACTTC. Translated, it gives CASSPGRGSYEQYF. The chain recombines TRBV4-3 with TRBJ2-7, with D perhaps given as TRBD1 or TRBD2 (5 bases each). CDR3 size: 14 residues. V was pared by 4 bases and J by 0 bases, with 10 bases between. Germline CDR1 LGHNA, CDR2 YSLEER.

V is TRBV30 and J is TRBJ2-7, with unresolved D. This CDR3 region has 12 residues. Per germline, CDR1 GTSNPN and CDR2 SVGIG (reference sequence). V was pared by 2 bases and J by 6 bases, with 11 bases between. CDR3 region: CAWSMSGPEQYF. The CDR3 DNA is TGTGCCTGGAGTATGTCTGGTCCCGAGCAGTACTTC. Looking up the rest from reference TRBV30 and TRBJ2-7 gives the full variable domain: SQTIHQWPATLVQPVGSPLSLECTVEGTSNPNLYWYRQAAGRGLQLLFYSVGIGQISSEVPQNLSASRPQDRQFILSSKKLLLSDSGFYLCAWSMSGPEQYFGPGTRLTVT.

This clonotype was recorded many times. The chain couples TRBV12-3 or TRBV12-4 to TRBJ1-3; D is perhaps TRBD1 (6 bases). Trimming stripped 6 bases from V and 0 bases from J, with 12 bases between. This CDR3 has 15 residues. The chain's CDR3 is CASSLRGHSGNTIYF. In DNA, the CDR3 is TGTGCCAGCAGCCTCAGGGGCCACTCTGGAAACACCATATATTTT.

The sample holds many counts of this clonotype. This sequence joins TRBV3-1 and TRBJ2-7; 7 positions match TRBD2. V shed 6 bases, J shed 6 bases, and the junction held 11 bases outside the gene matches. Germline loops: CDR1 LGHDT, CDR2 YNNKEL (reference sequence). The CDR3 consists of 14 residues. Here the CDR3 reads CASRTMLPGGEQYF. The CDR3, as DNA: TGTGCCAGCAGAACAATGTTACCGGGAGGCGAGCAGTACTTC.

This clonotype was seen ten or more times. The CDR3 reads CASSYSAGEGYTF. The DNA for the CDR3 is TGTGCCAGCAGTTACTCGGCGGGAGAAGGCTACACCTTC. The rearrangement uses TRBV6-6 and TRBJ1-2; D gene unclear. Germline CDR1 is MNHNY and CDR2 is SVGAGI (reference sequence). V lost 0 bases to trimming and J lost 8 bases, with 10 bases between them. CDR3 length: 13 residues.

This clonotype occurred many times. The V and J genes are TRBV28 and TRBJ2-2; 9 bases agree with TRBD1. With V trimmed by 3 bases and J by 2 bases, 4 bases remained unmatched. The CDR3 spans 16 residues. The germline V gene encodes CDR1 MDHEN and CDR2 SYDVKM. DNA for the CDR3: TGTGCCAGCAGTTTCGGGACAGGGCTAAACACCGGGGAGCTGTTTTTT. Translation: CASSFGTGLNTGELFF.

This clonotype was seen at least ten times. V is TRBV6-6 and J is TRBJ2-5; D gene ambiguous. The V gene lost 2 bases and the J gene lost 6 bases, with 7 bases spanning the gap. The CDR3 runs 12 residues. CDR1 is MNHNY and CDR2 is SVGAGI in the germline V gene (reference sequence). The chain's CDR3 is CASSYTPKTQYF. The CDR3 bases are TGTGCCAGCAGTTACACCCCCAAGACCCAGTACTTC.

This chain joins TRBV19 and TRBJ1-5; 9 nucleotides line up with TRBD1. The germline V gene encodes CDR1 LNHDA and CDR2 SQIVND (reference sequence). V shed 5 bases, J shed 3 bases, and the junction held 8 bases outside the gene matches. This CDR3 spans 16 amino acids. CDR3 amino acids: CASSADRGELNQPQHF. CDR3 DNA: TGTGCCAGTAGTGCCGACAGGGGGGAACTCAATCAGCCCCAGCATTTT.